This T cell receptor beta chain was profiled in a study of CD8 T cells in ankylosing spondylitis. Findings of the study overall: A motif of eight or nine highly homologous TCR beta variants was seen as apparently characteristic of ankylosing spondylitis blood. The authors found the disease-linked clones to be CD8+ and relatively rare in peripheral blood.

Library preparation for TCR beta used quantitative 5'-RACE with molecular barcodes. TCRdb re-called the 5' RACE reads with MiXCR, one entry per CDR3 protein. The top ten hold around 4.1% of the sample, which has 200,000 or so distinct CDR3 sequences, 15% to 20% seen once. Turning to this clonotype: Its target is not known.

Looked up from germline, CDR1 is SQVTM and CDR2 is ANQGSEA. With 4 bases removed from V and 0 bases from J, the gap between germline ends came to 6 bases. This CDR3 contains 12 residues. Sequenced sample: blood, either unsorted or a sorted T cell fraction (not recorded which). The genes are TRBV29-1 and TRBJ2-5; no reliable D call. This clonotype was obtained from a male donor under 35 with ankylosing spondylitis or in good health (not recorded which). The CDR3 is CSVGADQETQYF. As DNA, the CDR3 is TGCAGCGTTGGAGCAGACCAAGAGACCCAGTACTTC.